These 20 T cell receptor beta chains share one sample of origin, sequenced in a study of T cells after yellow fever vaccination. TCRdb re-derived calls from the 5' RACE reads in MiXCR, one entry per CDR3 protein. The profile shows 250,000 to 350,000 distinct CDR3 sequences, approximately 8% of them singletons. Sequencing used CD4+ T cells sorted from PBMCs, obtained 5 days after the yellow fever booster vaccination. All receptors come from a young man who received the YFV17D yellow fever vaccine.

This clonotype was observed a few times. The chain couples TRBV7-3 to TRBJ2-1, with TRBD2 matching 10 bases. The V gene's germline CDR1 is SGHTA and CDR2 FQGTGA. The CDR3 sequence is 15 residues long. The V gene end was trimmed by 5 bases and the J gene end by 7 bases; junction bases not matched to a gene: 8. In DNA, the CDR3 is TGTGCCAGCAGCCCTTACAGCGGGGGGGCAAATGAGCAGTTCTTC. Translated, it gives CASSPYSGGANEQFF.

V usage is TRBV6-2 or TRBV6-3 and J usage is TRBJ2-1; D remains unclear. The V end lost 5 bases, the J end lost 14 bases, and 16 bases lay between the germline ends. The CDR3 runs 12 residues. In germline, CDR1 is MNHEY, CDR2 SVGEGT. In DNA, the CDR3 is TGTGCCAGCAGTACCCTGTCCCAGACGGAGTTCTTC. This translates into CASSTLSQTEFF.

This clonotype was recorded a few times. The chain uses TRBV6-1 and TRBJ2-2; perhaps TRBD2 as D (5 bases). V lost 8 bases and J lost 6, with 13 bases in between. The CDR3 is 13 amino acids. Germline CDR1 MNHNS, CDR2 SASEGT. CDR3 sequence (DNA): TGTGCCAGCGTGAGGGCCGCCGCCGGGGAGCTGTTTTTT. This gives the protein CASVRAAAGELFF.

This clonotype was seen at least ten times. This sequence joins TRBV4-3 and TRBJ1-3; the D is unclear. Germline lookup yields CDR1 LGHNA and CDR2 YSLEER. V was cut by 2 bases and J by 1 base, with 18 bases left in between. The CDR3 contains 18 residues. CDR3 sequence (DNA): TGCGCCAGCAGCCAACCTCCCGTTAATCGTGCTTCTGGAAACACCATATATTTT. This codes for CASSQPPVNRASGNTIYF.

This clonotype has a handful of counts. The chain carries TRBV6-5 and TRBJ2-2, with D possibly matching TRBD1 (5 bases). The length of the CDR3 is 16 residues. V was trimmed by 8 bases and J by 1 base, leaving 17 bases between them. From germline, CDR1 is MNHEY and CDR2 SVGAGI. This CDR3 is CASGKGPGQNTGELFF. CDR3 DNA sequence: TGTGCCAGCGGGAAGGGTCCTGGACAGAACACCGGGGAGCTGTTTTTT.

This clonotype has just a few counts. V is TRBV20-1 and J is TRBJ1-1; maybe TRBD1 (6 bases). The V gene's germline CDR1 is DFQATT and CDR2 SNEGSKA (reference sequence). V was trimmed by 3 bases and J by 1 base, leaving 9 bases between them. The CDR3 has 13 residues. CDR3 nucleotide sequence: TGCAGTGCTAGGACAGGTTGGAACACTGAAGCTTTCTTT. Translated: CSARTGWNTEAFF.

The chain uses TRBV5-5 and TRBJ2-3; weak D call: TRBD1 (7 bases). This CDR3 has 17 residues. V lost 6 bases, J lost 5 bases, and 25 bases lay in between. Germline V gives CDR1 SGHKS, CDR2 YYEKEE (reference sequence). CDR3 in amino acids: CASTSKQGSGARDTQYF. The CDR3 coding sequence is TGTGCCAGCACCTCAAAACAGGGGTCGGGGGCGAGAGATACGCAGTATTTT.

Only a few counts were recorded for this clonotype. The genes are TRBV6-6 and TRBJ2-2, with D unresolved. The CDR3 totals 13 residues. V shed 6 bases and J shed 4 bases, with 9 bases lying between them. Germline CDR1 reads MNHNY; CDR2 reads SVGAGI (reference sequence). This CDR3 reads CASRGSGTGELFF. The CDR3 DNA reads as TGTGCCAGCAGAGGGTCTGGCACCGGGGAGCTGTTTTTT.

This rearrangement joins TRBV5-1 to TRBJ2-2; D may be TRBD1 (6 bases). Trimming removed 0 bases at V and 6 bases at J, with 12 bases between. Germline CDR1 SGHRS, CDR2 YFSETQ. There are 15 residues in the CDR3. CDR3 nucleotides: TGCGCCAGCAGCTTGGTCATGCAGGGGTCCGGGGAGCTGTTTTTT. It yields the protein CASSLVMQGSGELFF.

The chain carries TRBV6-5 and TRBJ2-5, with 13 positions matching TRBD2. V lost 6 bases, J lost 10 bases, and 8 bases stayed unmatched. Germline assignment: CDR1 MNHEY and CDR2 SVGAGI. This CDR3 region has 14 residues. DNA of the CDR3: TGTGCCAGCAGAGGAGGACTAGCGGGGGCCCGCCAGTACTTC. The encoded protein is CASRGGLAGARQYF.

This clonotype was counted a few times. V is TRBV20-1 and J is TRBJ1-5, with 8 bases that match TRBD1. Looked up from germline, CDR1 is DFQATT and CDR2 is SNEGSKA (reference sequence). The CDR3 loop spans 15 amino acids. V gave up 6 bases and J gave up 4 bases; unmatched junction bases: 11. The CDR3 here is CSAKNGGTGNQPQHF. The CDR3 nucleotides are TGCAGTGCGAAGAATGGCGGGACAGGAAATCAGCCCCAGCATTTT.

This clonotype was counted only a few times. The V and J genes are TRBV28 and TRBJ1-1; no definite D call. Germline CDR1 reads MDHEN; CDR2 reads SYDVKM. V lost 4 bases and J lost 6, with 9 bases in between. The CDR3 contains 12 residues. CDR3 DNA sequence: TGTGCCAGCAGTTCCGCCACCCCTGAAGCTTTCTTT. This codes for CASSSATPEAFF. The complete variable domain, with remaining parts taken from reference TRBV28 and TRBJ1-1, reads DVKVTQSSRYLVKRTGEKVFLECVQDMDHENMFWYRQDPGLGLRLIYFSYDVKMKEKGDIPEGYSVSREKKERFSLILESASTNQTSMYLCASSSATPEAFFGQGTRLTVV.

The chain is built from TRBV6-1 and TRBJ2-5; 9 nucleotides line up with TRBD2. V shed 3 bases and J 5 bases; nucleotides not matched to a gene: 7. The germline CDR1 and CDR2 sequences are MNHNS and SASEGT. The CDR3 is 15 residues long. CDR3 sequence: CASSESGGGAETQYF. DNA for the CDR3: TGTGCCAGCAGTGAGTCCGGCGGGGGGGCTGAGACCCAGTACTTC.

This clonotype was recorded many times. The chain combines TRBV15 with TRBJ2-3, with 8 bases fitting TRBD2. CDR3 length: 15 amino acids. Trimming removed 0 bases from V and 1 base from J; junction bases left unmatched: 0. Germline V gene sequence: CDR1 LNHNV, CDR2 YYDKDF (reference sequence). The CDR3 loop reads CATSRDSGGTDTQYF. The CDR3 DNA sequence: TGTGCCACCAGCAGAGATAGCGGGGGCACAGATACGCAGTATTTT.

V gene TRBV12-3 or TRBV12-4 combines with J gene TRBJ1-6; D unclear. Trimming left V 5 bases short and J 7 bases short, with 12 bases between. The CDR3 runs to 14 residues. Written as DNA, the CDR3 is TGTGCCAGCAGTCCCGCAGGAATCAATTCACCCCTCCACTTT. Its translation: CASSPAGINSPLHF.

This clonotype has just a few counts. The CDR3 sequence is CASSYWAGKWTNQPQHF. The CDR3, as DNA: TGTGCCAGCAGTTACTGGGCAGGAAAGTGGACCAATCAGCCCCAGCATTTT. The rearrangement uses TRBV6-2 or TRBV6-3 and TRBJ1-5; D is uncertain. The V end lost 1 base, the J end lost 3 bases, and 16 bases lay between the germline ends. Per the germline V gene, CDR1 is MNHEY and CDR2 is SVGEGT. CDR3 length equals 17 residues.

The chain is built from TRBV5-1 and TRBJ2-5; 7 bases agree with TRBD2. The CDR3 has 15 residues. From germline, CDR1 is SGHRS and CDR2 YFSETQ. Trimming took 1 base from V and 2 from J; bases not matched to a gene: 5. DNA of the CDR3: TGCGCCAGCAGCTTGTCAAGCGGGGCGCAAGAGACCCAGTACTTC. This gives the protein CASSLSSGAQETQYF. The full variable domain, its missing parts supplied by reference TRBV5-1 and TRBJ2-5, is KAGVTQTPRYLIKTRGQQVTLSCSPISGHRSVSWYQQTPGQGLQFLFEYFSETQRNKGNFPGRFSGRQFSNSRSEMNVSTLELGDSALYLCASSLSSGAQETQYFGPGTRLLVL.

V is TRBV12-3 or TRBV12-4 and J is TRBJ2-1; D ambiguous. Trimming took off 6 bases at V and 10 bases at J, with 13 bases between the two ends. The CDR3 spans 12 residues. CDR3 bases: TGTGCCAGCAGCCGGACGGGTGGGGAGCAGTTCTTC. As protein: CASSRTGGEQFF.

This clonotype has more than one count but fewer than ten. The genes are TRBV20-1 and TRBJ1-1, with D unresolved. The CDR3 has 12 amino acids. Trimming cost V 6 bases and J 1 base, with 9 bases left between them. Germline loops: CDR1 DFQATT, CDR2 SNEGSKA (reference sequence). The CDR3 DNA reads TGCAGTGCCCCCAGAGAGAACACTGAAGCTTTCTTT. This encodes CSAPRENTEAFF.

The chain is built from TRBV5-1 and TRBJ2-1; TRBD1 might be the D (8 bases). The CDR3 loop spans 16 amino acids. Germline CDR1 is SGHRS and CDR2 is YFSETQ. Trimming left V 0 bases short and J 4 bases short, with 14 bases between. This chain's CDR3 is CASSLVGQGGYNEQFF. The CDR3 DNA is TGCGCCAGCAGCTTGGTAGGACAGGGAGGGTACAATGAGCAGTTCTTC.